This T cell receptor beta chain was recovered during a study of shared T cell receptors in the human thymus. This clone was seen only a few times. Germline CDR1 is MNHEY and CDR2 is SVGAGI. CDR3 length: 14 amino acids. Trimming took 0 bases from V and 3 from J, leaving 8 bases between them. Profiled with immunoSEQ multiplex PCR; TCRdb holds only in-frame clones, not every one. The table includes about 730,000 clones, around 85% detected once. These records were also assigned to another study, of human thymus T cells. From that paper: It looked as if thymic and blood repertoires used V and J genes in a biased way. Unrelated individuals reportedly shared highly overlapping thymic TCR repertoires.

The clonotype was recovered from a girl in the first two years of life with a congenital heart defect. The sample comprised thymocytes. V is TRBV6-5 and J is TRBJ1-1; D possibly corresponds to TRBD1 (5 bases). Here the CDR3 reads CASSYSGGDTEAFF. CDR3 nucleotides: TGTGCCAGCAGTTACTCGGGGGGGGACACTGAAGCTTTCTTT.